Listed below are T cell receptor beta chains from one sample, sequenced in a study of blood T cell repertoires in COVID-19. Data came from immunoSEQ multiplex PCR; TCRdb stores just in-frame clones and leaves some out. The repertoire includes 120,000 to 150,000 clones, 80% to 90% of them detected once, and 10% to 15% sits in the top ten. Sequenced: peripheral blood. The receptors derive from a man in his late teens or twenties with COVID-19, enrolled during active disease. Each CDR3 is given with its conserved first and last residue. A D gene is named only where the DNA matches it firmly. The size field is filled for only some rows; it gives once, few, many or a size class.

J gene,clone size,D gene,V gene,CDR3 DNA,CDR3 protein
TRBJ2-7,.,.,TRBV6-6,TGTGCCACCCTCCTCGACAGCGCCTACGAGCAGTACTTC,CATLLDSAYEQYF
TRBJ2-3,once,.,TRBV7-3,TGTGCCAGCAGCTTAGCGGTCTCCACAGATACGCAGTATTTT,CASSLAVSTDTQYF
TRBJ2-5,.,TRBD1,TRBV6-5,TGTGCCAGCAGATCGCACGGACAGGGGCAAGAGACCCAGTACTTC,CASRSHGQGQETQYF
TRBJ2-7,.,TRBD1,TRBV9,TGTGCCAGCAGCGTTTCCGGGACAGGGGGCGACGAGCAGTACTTC,CASSVSGTGGDEQYF
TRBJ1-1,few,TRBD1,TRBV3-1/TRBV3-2,TGTGCCAGCAGCCAGACGGGGGACAGATTAAACACTGAAGCTTTCTTT,CASSQTGDRLNTEAFF
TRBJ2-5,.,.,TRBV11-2,TGTGCCAGCGGGCTGGGAGAGACCCAGTACTTC,CASGLGETQYF
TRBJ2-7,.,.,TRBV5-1,TGCGCCAGCAGCCCCGCCCCGACAGCCTCCTACGAGCAGTACTTC,CASSPAPTASYEQYF
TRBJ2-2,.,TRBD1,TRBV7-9,TGTGCCAGCAGCCCAGGACAGGTCCCCGGGGAGCTGTTTTTT,CASSPGQVPGELFF
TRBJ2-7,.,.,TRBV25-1,TGTGCCAGCAGTGATTCAGGGGACGAGCAGTACTTC,CASSDSGDEQYF
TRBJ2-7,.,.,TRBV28,TGTGCCACCGGCCGGGTAAGATCCTACGAGCAGTACTTC,CATGRVRSYEQYF
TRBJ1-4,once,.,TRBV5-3,TGTGCCAGAAGCAGGCCCCCCGGGGATGAAAAACTGCTTTTT,CARSRPPGDEKLLF
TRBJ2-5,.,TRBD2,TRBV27,TGTGCCAGCAGTTTATCGGGGGGGGTCCAAGAGACCCAGTACTTC,CASSLSGGVQETQYF
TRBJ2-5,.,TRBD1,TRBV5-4,TGTGCCAGCACCCCGCGAGGGACAGGGAGGCAAGAGACCCAGTACTTC,CASTPRGTGRQETQYF
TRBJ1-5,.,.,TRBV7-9,TGTGCCAGCAGCTTAACGGGCTCGGTGGCAGGGGATCATCAGCCCCAGCATTTT,CASSLTGSVAGDHQPQHF
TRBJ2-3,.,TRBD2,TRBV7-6,TGTGCCAGCAGCTCCCCCGGGACTAGCGGTAGCACAGATACGCAGTATTTT,CASSSPGTSGSTDTQYF
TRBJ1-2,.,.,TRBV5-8,TGTGCCAGCAGCTCGGCGGGGGAGGGAACGAATGGCTACACCTTC,CASSSAGEGTNGYTF
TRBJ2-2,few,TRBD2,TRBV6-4,TGTGCCAGCAGTGACTCGAGCGGGAGGCCCGGGGAGCTGTTTTTT,CASSDSSGRPGELFF
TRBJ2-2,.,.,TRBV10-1,TGCGCCAGCAGTGAGGTACCCGAGGCTGGGGAGCTGTTTTTT,CASSEVPEAGELFF
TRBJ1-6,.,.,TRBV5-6,TGTGCCAGCAGCCACAGACAGACGGCCCTTTCACCCCTCCACTTT,CASSHRQTALSPLHF
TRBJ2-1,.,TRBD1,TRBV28,TGTGCCAGCAGGGTACCAGGGGGCGCCTACAATGAGCAGTTCTTC,CASRVPGGAYNEQFF
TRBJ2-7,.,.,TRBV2,TGTGCCAGCAGTGAGGGCGAATACGGGCAGTACTTC,CASSEGEYGQYF
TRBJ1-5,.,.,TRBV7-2,TGTGCCAGCAGCTCAGCCTACAGGTACAATCAGCCCCAGCATTTT,CASSSAYRYNQPQHF
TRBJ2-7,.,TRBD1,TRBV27,TGTGCCACCCTTAGGACAGGGGGCGGCGAGCAGTACTTC,CATLRTGGGEQYF
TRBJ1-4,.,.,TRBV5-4,TGTGCCAGCAGCATTACCCACACTCGGAGAAATGAAAAACTGCTTTTT,CASSITHTRRNEKLLF
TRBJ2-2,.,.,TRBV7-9,TGTGCCAGCAGCTTAGCGAGTCGGGGGTTGGACACCGGGGAGCTGTTTTTT,CASSLASRGLDTGELFF
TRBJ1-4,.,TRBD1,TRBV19,TGTGCCAGTAGGAGAGGGACAGGGAATGAAAAACTGCTTTTT,CASRRGTGNEKLLF
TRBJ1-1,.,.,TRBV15,TGTGCCACCAGCAGAGATAGGGAGCGTGAAGCTTTCTTT,CATSRDREREAFF
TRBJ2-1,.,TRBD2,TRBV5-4,TGTGCCAGCAGCTTTCAACTAGCGGGGCCAAGTGAGCAGTTCTTC,CASSFQLAGPSEQFF
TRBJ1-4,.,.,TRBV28,TGTGCCAGCAGTTTACGGGAGGGGGGGCTAAATGAAAAACTGCTTTTT,CASSLREGGLNEKLLF
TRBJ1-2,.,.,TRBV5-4,TGTGCCAGCAGCTTGGGACTTTTGTTAAACTATGGCTACACCTTC,CASSLGLLLNYGYTF
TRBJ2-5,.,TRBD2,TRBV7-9,TGTGCCAGCGAAATTGAGACTAGCGGGAGTAGGGAGACCCAGTACTTC,CASEIETSGSRETQYF
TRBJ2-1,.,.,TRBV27,TGTGCCAGCAGTCTCTACAATGAGCAGTTCTTC,CASSLYNEQFF
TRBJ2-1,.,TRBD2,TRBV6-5,TGTGCCAGCAGTTACTCTGTAGCGGGGTACAATGAGCAGTTCTTC,CASSYSVAGYNEQFF
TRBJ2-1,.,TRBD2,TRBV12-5,TGTGCTAGTGGTTCCAATAGCGGGAATGAGCAGTTCTTC,CASGSNSGNEQFF
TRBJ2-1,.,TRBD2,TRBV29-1,TGCACCTCGTCTAGCGGGGACTACAATGAGCAGTTCTTC,CTSSSGDYNEQFF
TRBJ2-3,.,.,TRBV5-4,TGTGCCAGCAGCTTGGGGAGGGATACGCAGTATTTT,CASSLGRDTQYF
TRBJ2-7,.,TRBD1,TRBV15,TGTGCCACCAGCAGACGACAGGGGGTCTACGAGCAGTACTTC,CATSRRQGVYEQYF
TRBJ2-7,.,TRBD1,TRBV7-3,TGTGCCAGCAGCTTAAAACCTACAGGGGTGAACGAGCAGTACTTC,CASSLKPTGVNEQYF